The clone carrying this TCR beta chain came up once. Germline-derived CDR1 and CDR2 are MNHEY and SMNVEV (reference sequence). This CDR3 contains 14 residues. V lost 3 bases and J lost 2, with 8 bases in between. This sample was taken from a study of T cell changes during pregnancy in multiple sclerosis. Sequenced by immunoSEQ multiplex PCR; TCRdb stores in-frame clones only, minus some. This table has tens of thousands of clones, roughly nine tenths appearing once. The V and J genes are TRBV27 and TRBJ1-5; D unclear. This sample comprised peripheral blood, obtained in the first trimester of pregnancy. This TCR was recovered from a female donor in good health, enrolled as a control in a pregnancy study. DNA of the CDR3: TGTGCCAGCAGTTTTTCGGTCGGCAATCAGCCCCAGCATTTT. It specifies CASSFSVGNQPQHF.